The 14 T cell receptor beta chains below were found in one sample sequenced in a study of blood T cell repertoires in COVID-19. Sequenced by immunoSEQ multiplex PCR; TCRdb stores in-frame clones only, minus some. The sample has 200,000 to 250,000 clones; about 80% are singletons. Sequencing used PBMCs or T cells enriched from blood (not recorded which). These receptors all stem from a man aged 35 to 55 who had recovered from COVID-19.

The chain carries TRBV7-8 and TRBJ2-7; TRBD1 might be the D (5 bases). The germline V and J ends were trimmed by 1 base and 3 bases, with 13 bases remaining between them. The CDR3 runs to 15 residues. The germline V gene encodes CDR1 SGHVS and CDR2 FQNEAQ. The CDR3 here is CASSLVDSQDYEQYF. The CDR3 nucleotides read TGTGCCAGCAGCTTAGTCGACAGTCAGGACTACGAGCAGTACTTC.

The chain joins TRBV19 to TRBJ1-5; no reliable D call. This CDR3 region has 15 residues. Germline CDR1 LNHDA, CDR2 SQIVND (reference sequence). Trimming removed 5 bases from V and 4 bases from J, with 15 bases in between. In DNA form, the CDR3 reads TGTGCCAGTAGTGGGTGGGCGGGCATTAATCAGCCCCAGCATTTT. This codes for CASSGWAGINQPQHF.

This clone turned up a few times. The chain combines TRBV27 with TRBJ2-7; D is perhaps TRBD1 (6 bases). The CDR3 runs to 13 residues. Trimming removed 5 bases from V and 4 bases from J, with 12 bases in between. Germline lookup yields CDR1 MNHEY and CDR2 SMNVEV (reference sequence). The CDR3 spells CASSRQVRYEQYF. CDR3 DNA: TGTGCCAGCAGTCGACAGGTGCGGTACGAGCAGTACTTC.

This chain links TRBV2 with TRBJ2-3; TRBD2 matches 10 bases. This CDR3 has 15 residues. Germline values: CDR1 SNHLY, CDR2 FYNNEI. The J segment lost 4 bases and the V segment lost 2 bases, leaving 3 bases of the junction unmatched. The CDR3 nucleotides read TGTGCCAGCAGTGAACTAGCGGGAGTCCCAGATACGCAGTATTTT. As protein: CASSELAGVPDTQYF.

V gene TRBV14 combines with J gene TRBJ1-2, with 7 bases matching TRBD1. Trimming took 0 bases from V and 4 from J; bases not matched to a gene: 8. CDR1 is SGHDN and CDR2 is FVKESK in the germline V gene. The CDR3 length is 16 residues. Here the CDR3 DNA reads TGTGCCAGCAGCCAAGATCCCGGGACAGTAGGCTATGGCTACACCTTC. Translation: CASSQDPGTVGYGYTF.

The table lists this clone with a count of one. The genes are TRBV7-3 and TRBJ2-1; D is undetermined. The germline V gene encodes CDR1 SGHTA and CDR2 FQGTGA. This CDR3 has 13 amino acids. The V and J ends lost 3 bases and 5 bases respectively, with 8 bases between them. The CDR3 region has the DNA TGTGCCAGCAGCTTCGTAGAAAACAATGAGCAGTTCTTC. As protein: CASSFVENNEQFF.

The chain is built from TRBV7-6 and TRBJ1-1; D unclear. The CDR3 is made up of 13 amino acids. V lost 3 bases and J 8 bases, leaving 13 bases between the germline ends. CDR1 and CDR2 (germline): SGHVS, FNYEAQ. CDR3 amino acids: CASSLTNIGEAFF. The DNA for the CDR3 is TGTGCCAGCAGCTTGACTAATATTGGGGAAGCTTTCTTT.

This clone was seen once. This sequence joins TRBV5-1 and TRBJ1-2, with 7 bases matching TRBD1. Germline CDR1 is SGHRS and CDR2 is YFSETQ. This CDR3 spans 16 amino acids. The trim removed 4 bases at V and 3 bases at J, leaving 12 bases unmatched. The CDR3 protein is CASSPARAQGDYGYTF. DNA for the CDR3: TGCGCCAGCAGCCCCGCGCGGGCCCAGGGGGACTATGGCTACACCTTC.

The chain's CDR3 is CASSQRGGTNEKLFF. The CDR3 DNA reads TGCGCCAGCAGCCAACGTGGAGGAACTAATGAAAAACTGTTTTTT. The chain employs TRBV4-3 and TRBJ1-4, with D uncertain. With 2 bases removed from V and 1 base from J, the gap between germline ends came to 8 bases. This CDR3 region has 15 residues. CDR1 is LGHNA, CDR2 YSLEER, per germline.

This chain uses TRBV19 with TRBJ2-1; D might be TRBD2 (6 bases). The germline CDR1 and CDR2 sequences are LNHDA and SQIVND (reference sequence). The V and J ends lost 8 bases and 3 bases respectively, with 8 bases between them. This CDR3 has 12 amino acids. The CDR3 nucleotides read TGTGCCAGTGGGGGGTTCTACAATGAGCAGTTCTTC. Protein: CASGGFYNEQFF.

The gene calls are TRBV24-1 and TRBJ2-1; D is perhaps TRBD1 (6 bases). Germline V gene lookup returns CDR1 KGHDR and CDR2 SFDVKD. Trimming removed 3 bases at V and 13 bases at J, with 12 bases between. The CDR3 is made up of 12 amino acids. Here the CDR3 reads CATSDPTGRQFF. In DNA form, the CDR3 reads TGTGCCACCAGTGATCCCACAGGGAGACAGTTCTTC.

The rearrangement uses TRBV2 and TRBJ2-3, with 13 bases aligning to TRBD2. The CDR3 contains 18 residues. V shed 6 bases, J shed 0 bases, and the junction held 9 bases outside the gene matches. Germline CDR1 is SNHLY and CDR2 is FYNNEI. The CDR3 protein is CASSPGLAGPTSTDTQYF. CDR3 DNA sequence: TGTGCCAGCAGCCCGGGACTAGCGGGACCAACTAGCACAGATACGCAGTATTTT. Together with reference TRBV2 and TRBJ2-3, the CDR3 gives the full variable domain: EPEVTQTPSHQVTQMGQEVILRCVPISNHLYFYWYRQILGQKVEFLVSFYNNEISEKSEIFDDQFSVERPDGSNFTLKIRSTKLEDSAMYFCASSPGLAGPTSTDTQYFGPGTRLTVL.

This clone was counted only a few times. The chain is built from TRBV5-6 and TRBJ2-3; D call uncertain. Germline loops: CDR1 SGHDT, CDR2 YYEEEE. The CDR3 contains 15 residues. The V end lost 0 bases, the J end lost 0 bases, and 8 bases lay between the germline ends. CDR3 loop: CASSLGLTSTDTQYF. The DNA for the CDR3 is TGTGCCAGCAGCTTGGGCCTGACTAGCACAGATACGCAGTATTTT. Drawing the rest from reference TRBV5-6 and TRBJ2-3, the complete variable domain is DAGVTQSPTHLIKTRGQQVTLRCSPKSGHDTVSWYQQALGQGPQFIFQYYEEEERQRGNFPDRFSGHQFPNYSSELNVNALLLGDSALYLCASSLGLTSTDTQYFGPGTRLTVL.

In nucleotides, the CDR3 is TGTGCCAGCAGCTTAGCCGCAGGCGACTATGGCTACACCTTC. Encoded protein: CASSLAAGDYGYTF. This chain links TRBV7-2 with TRBJ1-2; D remains unclear. The ends were cut back, 0 bases at V and 3 bases at J, with 8 bases in the middle. CDR1 is SGHTA, CDR2 FQGNSA, per germline. This CDR3 contains 14 residues.